This T cell receptor (beta chain) was recorded in a study of blood T cell repertoires in COVID-19. Study context: Samples came from the United States, Italy and Spain, spanning acute and convalescent COVID-19. PBMCs, B-cell-depleted T cells, or T cells were the source of the cDNA or gDNA that made up the material.

The table lists this clone with a count of one. The CDR3 contains 13 residues. Germline V gene sequence: CDR1 KGHSY, CDR2 FQNENV. V was pared by 2 bases and J by 6 bases, with 11 bases between. Authors' processing steps: Amplifying reference gene primers gave estimates of nucleated cell counts. Here immunoSEQ multiplex PCR was the method, and the copy in TCRdb shows in-frame clones only, minus some. The D gene and trimming were derived from the DNA, and the V and J assignments and clone size from that table. The repertoire holds approximately 150,000 clones, 80% to 90% seen once, with 2.5% to 4% in the top ten.

The chain is built from TRBV16 and TRBJ2-7; D call uncertain. Sample: peripheral blood. The TCR originated in a man between 70 and 80 years old with acute or convalescent COVID-19. Written as DNA, the CDR3 is TGTGCCAGCAGCCAAGTACAGATCGGCGAGCAGTACTTC. Amino acids: CASSQVQIGEQYF.